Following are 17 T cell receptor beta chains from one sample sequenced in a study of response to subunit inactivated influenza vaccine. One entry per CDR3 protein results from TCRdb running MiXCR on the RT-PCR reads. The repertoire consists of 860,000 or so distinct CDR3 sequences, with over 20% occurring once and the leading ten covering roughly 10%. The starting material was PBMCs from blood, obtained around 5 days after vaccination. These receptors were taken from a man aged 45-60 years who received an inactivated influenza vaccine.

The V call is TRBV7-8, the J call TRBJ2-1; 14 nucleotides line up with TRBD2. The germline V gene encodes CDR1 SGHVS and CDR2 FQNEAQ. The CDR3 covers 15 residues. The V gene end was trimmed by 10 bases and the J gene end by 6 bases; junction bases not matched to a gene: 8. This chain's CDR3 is CATSTGTSGGNEQFF. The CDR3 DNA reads TGTGCCACCTCTACCGGGACTAGCGGGGGCAATGAGCAGTTCTTC.

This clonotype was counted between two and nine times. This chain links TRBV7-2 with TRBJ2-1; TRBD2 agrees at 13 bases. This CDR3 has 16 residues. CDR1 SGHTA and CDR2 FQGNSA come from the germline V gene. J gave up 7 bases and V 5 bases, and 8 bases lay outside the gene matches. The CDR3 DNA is TGTGCCAGCAGCACCACTAGCGGGGGGGCTGGAAATGAGCAGTTCTTC. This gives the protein CASSTTSGGAGNEQFF.

The CDR3: CASSHMTSADIQYF. The DNA of the CDR3 is TGTGCCAGCAGCCACATGACTAGCGCGGACATTCAGTACTTC. The chain recombines TRBV4-2 with TRBJ2-4, with 8 bases aligning to TRBD2. Germline-derived CDR1 and CDR2 are LGHNA and YNFKEQ. Trimming took 3 bases from V and 8 from J; bases not matched to a gene: 6. This CDR3 is built from 14 residues.

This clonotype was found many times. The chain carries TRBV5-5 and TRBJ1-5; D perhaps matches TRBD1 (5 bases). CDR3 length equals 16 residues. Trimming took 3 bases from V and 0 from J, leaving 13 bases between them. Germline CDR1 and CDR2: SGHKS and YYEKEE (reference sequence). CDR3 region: CASSSMAGDSNQPQHF. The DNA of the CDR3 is TGTGCCAGCAGCTCCATGGCGGGGGATAGCAATCAGCCCCAGCATTTT.

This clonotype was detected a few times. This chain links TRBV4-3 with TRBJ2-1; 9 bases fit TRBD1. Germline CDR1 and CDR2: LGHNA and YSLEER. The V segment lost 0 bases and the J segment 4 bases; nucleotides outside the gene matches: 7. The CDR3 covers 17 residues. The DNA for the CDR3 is TGCGCCAGCAGCCAAGATGCATTGGGACAGGGTTACAATGAGCAGTTCTTC. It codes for CASSQDALGQGYNEQFF.

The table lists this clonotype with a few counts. CDR3 DNA: TGTGCCAGCAGCCAAGAAGGGGCGGGTGGCTACACCTTC. This sequence encodes CASSQEGAGGYTF. V gene TRBV4-2 combines with J gene TRBJ1-2; tentatively, D is TRBD1 (5 bases). Germline V gives CDR1 LGHNA, CDR2 YNFKEQ. There are 13 residues in the CDR3. Trimming shortened V by 0 bases and J by 7 bases, and 9 bases separated the two germline ends.

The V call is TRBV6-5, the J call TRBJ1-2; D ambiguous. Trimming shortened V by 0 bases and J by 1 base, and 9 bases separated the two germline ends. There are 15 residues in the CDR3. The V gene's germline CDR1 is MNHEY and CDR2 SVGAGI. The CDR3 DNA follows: TGTGCCAGCAGTTACTCGTCCAGGAATAACTATGGCTACACCTTC. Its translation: CASSYSSRNNYGYTF.

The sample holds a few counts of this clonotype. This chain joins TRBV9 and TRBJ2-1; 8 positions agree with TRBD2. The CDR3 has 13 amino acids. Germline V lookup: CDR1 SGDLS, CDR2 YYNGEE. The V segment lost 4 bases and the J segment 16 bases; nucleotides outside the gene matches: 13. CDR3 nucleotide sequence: TGTGCCAGCAGCCCCCAGAAAGGACTAGCCCCATTCTTC. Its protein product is CASSPQKGLAPFF. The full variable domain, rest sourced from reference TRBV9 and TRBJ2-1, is DSGVTQTPKHLITATGQRVTLRCSPRSGDLSVYWYQQSLDQGLQFLIQYYNGEERAKGNILERFSAQQFPDLHSELNLSSLELGDSALYFCASSPQKGLAPFFGPGTRLTVL.

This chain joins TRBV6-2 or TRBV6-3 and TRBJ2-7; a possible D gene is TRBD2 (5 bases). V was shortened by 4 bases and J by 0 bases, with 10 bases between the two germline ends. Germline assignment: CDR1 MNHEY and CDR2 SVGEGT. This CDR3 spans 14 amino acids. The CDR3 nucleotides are TGTGCCAGCAGTTTTAACGGGGTCTCCTACGAGCAGTACTTC. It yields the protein CASSFNGVSYEQYF.

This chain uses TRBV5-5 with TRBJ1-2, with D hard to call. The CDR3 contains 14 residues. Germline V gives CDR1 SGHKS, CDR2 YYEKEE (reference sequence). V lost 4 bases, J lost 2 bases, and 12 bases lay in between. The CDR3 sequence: CASSQLDPNYGYTF. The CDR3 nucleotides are TGTGCCAGCAGCCAATTGGACCCAAACTATGGCTACACCTTC.

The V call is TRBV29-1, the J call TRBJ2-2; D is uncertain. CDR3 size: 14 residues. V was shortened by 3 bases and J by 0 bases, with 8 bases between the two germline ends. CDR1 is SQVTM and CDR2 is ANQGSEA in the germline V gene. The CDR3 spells CSVDSGSNTGELFF. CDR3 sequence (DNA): TGCAGCGTTGACTCAGGATCGAACACCGGGGAGCTGTTTTTT.

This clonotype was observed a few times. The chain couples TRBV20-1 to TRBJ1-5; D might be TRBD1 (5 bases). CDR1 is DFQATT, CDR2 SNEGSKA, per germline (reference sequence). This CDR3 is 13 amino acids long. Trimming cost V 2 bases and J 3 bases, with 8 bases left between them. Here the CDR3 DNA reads TGCAGTGCTAGACAGGGCAACAATCAGCCCCAGCATTTT. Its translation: CSARQGNNQPQHF.

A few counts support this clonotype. CDR3 bases: TGTGCCATCAGTGAGTCGAAGGGAGTAGCGGGAGAAGGTCTCACCGGGGAGCTGTTTTTT. Amino acids: CAISESKGVAGEGLTGELFF. This chain connects TRBV10-3 to TRBJ2-2; 9 positions agree with TRBD2. Germline CDR1 and CDR2: ENHRY and SYGVKD. The CDR3 runs to 20 residues. J was trimmed by 4 bases and V by 0 bases; bases with no gene match: 15.

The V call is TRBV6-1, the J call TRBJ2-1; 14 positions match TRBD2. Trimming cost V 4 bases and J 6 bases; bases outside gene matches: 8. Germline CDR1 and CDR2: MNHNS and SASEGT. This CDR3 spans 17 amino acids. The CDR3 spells CASSAGTSGSPGNEQFF. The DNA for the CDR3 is TGTGCCAGCAGTGCCGGGACTAGCGGGAGTCCCGGCAATGAGCAGTTCTTC.

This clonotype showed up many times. The CDR3 spells CSASLLAGAAADTQYF. For the CDR3, the DNA is TGCAGTGCTAGCCTTCTAGCGGGAGCTGCCGCAGATACGCAGTATTTT. V usage is TRBV20-1 and J usage is TRBJ2-3, with 10 bases lining up with TRBD2. The CDR3 has 16 residues. The V gene end was trimmed by 3 bases and the J gene end by 4 bases; junction bases not matched to a gene: 10. Germline CDR1 reads DFQATT; CDR2 reads SNEGSKA (reference sequence).

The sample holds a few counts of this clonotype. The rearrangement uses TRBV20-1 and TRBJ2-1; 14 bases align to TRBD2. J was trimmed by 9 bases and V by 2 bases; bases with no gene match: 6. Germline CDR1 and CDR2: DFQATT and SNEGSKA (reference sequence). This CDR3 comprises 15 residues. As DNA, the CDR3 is TGCAGTGCTAGATCAGGACTAGCGGGAGGTCTTGAGCAGTTCTTC. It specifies CSARSGLAGGLEQFF.

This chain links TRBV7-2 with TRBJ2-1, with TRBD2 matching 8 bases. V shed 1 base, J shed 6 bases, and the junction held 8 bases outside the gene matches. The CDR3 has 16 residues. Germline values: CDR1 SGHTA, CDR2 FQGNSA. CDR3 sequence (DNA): TGTGCCAGCAGCTTAGACCCTCCGGGAGGGGGCAATGAGCAGTTCTTC. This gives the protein CASSLDPPGGGNEQFF.